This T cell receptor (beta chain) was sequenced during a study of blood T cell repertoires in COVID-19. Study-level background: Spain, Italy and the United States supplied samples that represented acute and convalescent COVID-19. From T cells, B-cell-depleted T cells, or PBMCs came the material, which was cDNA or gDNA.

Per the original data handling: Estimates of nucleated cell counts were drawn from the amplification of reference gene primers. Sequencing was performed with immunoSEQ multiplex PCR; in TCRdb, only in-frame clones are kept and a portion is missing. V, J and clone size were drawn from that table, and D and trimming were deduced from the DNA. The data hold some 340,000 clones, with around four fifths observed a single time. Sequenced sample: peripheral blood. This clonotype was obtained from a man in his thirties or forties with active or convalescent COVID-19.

Here the CDR3 reads CARSGLRVREKLFF. In DNA form, the CDR3 reads TGTGCCAGATCTGGACTGAGGGTGAGGGAAAAACTGTTTTTT. The gene calls are TRBV21-1 and TRBJ1-4. TRBV21-1 is given as a pseudogene. This CDR3 has 14 amino acids.